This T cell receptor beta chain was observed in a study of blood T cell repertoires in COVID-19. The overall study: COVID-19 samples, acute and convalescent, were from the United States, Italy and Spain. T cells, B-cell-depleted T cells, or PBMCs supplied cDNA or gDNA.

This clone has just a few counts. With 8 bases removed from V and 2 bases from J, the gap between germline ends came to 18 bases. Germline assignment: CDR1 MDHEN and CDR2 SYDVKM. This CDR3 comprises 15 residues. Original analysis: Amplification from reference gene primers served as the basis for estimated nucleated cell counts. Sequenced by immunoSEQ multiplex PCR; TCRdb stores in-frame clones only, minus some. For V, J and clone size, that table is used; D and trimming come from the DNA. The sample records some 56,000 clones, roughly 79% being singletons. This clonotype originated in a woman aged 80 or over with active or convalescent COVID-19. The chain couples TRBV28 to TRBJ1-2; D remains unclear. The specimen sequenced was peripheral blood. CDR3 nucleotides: TGTGCCAGCGAGGCCGGCGGCAGCCCAAACTATGGCTACACCTTC. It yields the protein CASEAGGSPNYGYTF.